This T cell receptor beta chain was recovered during a study of blood T cell repertoires in COVID-19. Study context: The United States, Italy and Spain supplied acute and convalescent COVID-19 samples.

This clone was detected ten times or more. Using immunoSEQ multiplex PCR, the repertoire was profiled, and TCRdb retains in-frame clones only, with some absent. The sample carries over 150,000 clones, under 80% recorded once. The origin of this receptor is a woman between 50 and 59 years old with acute or convalescent COVID-19. Material for sequencing was peripheral blood.

The CDR3 here is CASSFSGTEAFF. In nucleotides, the CDR3 is TGTGCCAGCAGTTTCAGTGGCACTGAAGCTTTCTTT. This chain connects TRBV6-5 to TRBJ1-1, with D uncertain. CDR3 length equals 12 residues. Germline assignment: CDR1 MNHEY and CDR2 SVGAGI. Trimming left V 4 bases short and J 4 bases short, with 7 bases between.